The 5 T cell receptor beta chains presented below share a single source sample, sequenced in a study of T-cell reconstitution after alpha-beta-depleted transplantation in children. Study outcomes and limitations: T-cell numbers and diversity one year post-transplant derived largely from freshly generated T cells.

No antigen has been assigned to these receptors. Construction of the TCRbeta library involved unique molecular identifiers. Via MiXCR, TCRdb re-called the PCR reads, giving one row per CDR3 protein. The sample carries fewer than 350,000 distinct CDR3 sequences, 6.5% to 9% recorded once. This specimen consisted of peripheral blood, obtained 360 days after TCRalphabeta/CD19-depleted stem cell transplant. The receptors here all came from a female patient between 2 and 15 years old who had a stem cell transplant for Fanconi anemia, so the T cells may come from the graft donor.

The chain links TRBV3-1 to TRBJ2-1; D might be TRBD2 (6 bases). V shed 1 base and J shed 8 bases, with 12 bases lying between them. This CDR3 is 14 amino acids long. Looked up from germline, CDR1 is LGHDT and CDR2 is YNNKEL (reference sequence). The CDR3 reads CASSQALRGYEQFF. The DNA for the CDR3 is TGTGCCAGCAGCCAAGCTTTGCGGGGTTATGAGCAGTTCTTC.

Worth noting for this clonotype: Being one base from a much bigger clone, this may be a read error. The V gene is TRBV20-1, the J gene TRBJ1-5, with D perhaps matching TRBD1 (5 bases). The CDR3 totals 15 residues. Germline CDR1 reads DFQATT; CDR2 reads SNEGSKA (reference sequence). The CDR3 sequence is CSADTPGRGSQPRHF. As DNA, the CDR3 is TGCAGTGCGGATACGCCAGGGAGGGGTAGTCAGCCCCGGCATTTT.

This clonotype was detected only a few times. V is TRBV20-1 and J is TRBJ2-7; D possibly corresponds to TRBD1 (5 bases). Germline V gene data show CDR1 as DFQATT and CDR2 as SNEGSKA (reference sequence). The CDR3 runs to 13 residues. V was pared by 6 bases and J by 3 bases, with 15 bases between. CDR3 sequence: CSAPARTNYEQYV. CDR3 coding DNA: TGCAGTGCACCAGCTCGGACAAACTACGAGCAGTACGTC.

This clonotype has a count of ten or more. As DNA, the CDR3 is TGCGCCAGCAGCTTGGTGGAGACTGGGGCCAACGTCCTGACTTTC. The encoded protein is CASSLVETGANVLTF. V and J are TRBV5-1 and TRBJ2-6; D is unresolved. The germline V gene has CDR1 SGHRS and CDR2 YFSETQ. V was clipped by 0 bases and J by 2 bases, with 6 bases between them. This CDR3 spans 15 amino acids.

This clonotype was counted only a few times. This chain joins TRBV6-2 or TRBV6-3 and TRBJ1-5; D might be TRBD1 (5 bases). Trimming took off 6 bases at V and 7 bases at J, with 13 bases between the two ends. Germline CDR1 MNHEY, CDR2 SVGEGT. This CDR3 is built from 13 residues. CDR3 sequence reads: CASSRGRDQPQHF. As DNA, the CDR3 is TGTGCCAGCAGCCGCGGGAGGGACCAGCCCCAGCATTTT.